The subject of this entry is one T cell receptor (beta chain). The sample belongs to a study of OX40 agonist ivuxolimab in advanced cancers. The wider study: Ivuxolimab, which patients received intravenously every 2 weeks, was dosed at 0.01 to 10 mg/kg.

Deletions cut 3 bases from V and 4 bases from J, with 9 bases between. The germline gives CDR1 LNHDA, CDR2 SQIVND (reference sequence). CDR3 length equals 14 residues. The repertoire was sequenced with immunoSEQ multiplex PCR; TCRdb's copy has only in-frame clones and lacks some. The sample has roughly 55,000 clones, about 80% seen once. Sampled blood was obtained at baseline, cycle 4 day 1, and cycle 7 day 1. The V call is TRBV19, the J call TRBJ2-2; D is possibly TRBD2 (6 bases). The TCR sequence derives from an adult with an advanced solid tumor such as melanoma, head and neck, liver or kidney cancer. This specimen consisted of CD4+ or CD8+ T cells sorted from blood, obtained in a trial of the OX40 agonist ivuxolimab. The CDR3: CASSIGGSTGELFF. The CDR3 coding sequence is TGTGCCAGTAGTATTGGGGGGTCCACCGGGGAGCTGTTTTTT.